This TCR beta chain was recovered during a study of patients and donors after allogeneic stem cell transplantation. TCRdb called the RT-PCR reads again in MiXCR, with one record for every CDR3 protein. This repertoire shows approximately 200,000 distinct CDR3 sequences, around two fifths found once; its top ten account for about 35%. The V end was cut by 7 bases, the J end by 3 bases, with 18 bases between. The germline V gene has CDR1 SGHTA and CDR2 FQGNSA. The CDR3 extends over 15 amino acids. Sequencing input: blood, either unsorted or a sorted T cell fraction (not recorded which). This rearrangement joins TRBV7-2 to TRBJ1-1; D might be TRBD1 (5 bases). The sequence derives from a human donor who was either an allogeneic HSCT recipient or a stem cell or donor lymphocyte infusion donor (not recorded which). It is not recorded whose cells these are; they may come from a transplant donor. DNA for the CDR3: TGTGCCAGCAAATTAGTTGGGGCGAGGGACACTGAAGCTTTCTTT. It codes for CASKLVGARDTEAFF.